This T cell receptor beta chain is drawn from a study of T cell therapy after organ transplantation. Germline V lookup: CDR1 MNHEY, CDR2 SVGAGI. With V trimmed by 4 bases and J by 4 bases, 4 bases remained unmatched. The CDR3 is 15 residues long. Repertoires were generated with immunoSEQ multiplex PCR, while TCRdb's copy carries only in-frame clones and drops some. The sample records over 1,500 clones, around 73% being singletons. With respect to this clone: What it binds is not known.

Findings of the study overall: Effects of concurrent antirejection and antiviral medications were not evaluable. CD8 clonality fold change after therapy inversely tracked pretherapy clonality.

Drug-resistant or recurrent cytomegalovirus affected these solid-organ transplant recipient patients. This TCR derives from a human patient who had received a solid organ transplant and had CMV disease. Sample: CD8+ T cells from blood, taken before autologous CMV-specific T cell therapy. This chain links TRBV6-5 with TRBJ2-1; TRBD1 matches at 10 bases. The CDR3 sequence: CASSLRTGGYNEQFF. CDR3 bases: TGTGCCAGCAGTTTAAGGACAGGGGGTTACAATGAGCAGTTCTTC.